The subject of this entry is one T cell receptor (beta chain). As yet, its antigen is unknown. J lost 5 bases, V lost 6 bases, and 7 bases had no gene match. The CDR3 spans 13 residues. Looked up from germline, CDR1 is DFQATT and CDR2 is SNEGSKA (reference sequence). TCR beta VDJ and CDR3 were profiled, and genomic DNA was the template. TCRdb re-derived calls from the reads in MiXCR, one entry per CDR3 protein. The sample lists about 200,000 distinct CDR3 sequences, approximately 65% occurring once. The entry originates in a study of CD8+CD57+ T cells in acquired aplastic anemia. Study background: DNA from sorted CD4+ and CD8+ cells averaged roughly 3.2 ug. Overall study findings and caveats: Controls and patients did not differ significantly in CD8+ Simpson's diversity.

Only patients with CD8+CD57+ cell expansion on flow cytometry were chosen for sequencing. Blood sampling was performed on the patients, and none of them had received therapy by then. This chain uses TRBV20-1 with TRBJ1-2; 9 positions agree with TRBD1. This sequence was found in a human donor with aplastic anemia. The sequenced sample consisted of sorted CD4+, CD8+, or CD8+CD57+ T cells (not recorded which) from PBMCs. The CDR3 sequence is CSARTGESYGYTF. CDR3 DNA: TGCAGTGCCCGGACAGGGGAATCGTATGGCTACACCTTC.